What follows describes a single TCR beta chain. These data belong to a study of blood T cell repertoires in COVID-19. Source study methods: Reference gene primer amplification gave estimated nucleated cell counts. TCRdb's copy holds only in-frame clones and misses some; the assay was immunoSEQ multiplex PCR. D and trimming come from the DNA, and the V and J calls and clone size come from that table. This table holds about 460,000 clones, approximately 90% found once. Germline V lookup: CDR1 SNHLY, CDR2 FYNNEI. The CDR3 sequence is 14 residues long. V lost 6 bases to trimming and J lost 0 bases, with 11 bases between them. Study members were between roughly 18 and 89 years old and lived in approximately 25 US regions. Grouping used clinical history reported by participants in a survey and questionnaire.

The sequencing sample was made of PBMCs or T cells enriched from blood (not recorded which). This sequence originates from a woman aged 60-70 years who had recovered from COVID-19. The chain is built from TRBV2 and TRBJ1-1; weak D call: TRBD1 (5 bases). The CDR3 nucleotides are TGTGCCAGCAGGGCGGGACTCTTGAACACTGAAGCTTTCTTT. Protein sequence: CASRAGLLNTEAFF.